This T cell receptor beta chain was captured in a study of T-cell memory formation after mild COVID-19 (dated by TCRdb to the early 2020s). In the study overall: Most TCR sequence clusters were specific to one of the two donors. In a couple of donors, T-cell clones that expanded and contracted after mild COVID-19 were followed by sequencing TCRalpha and TCRbeta repertoires longitudinally. Two young, previously healthy adult volunteers made up the cohort, one male and one female. Results the study describes overall, beyond this receptor: Contracting CD4+ clones appeared mostly in the CM and EM memory subsets, whereas CD8+ clones were enriched in EMRA. The second-wave clones that peaked on day 37 were not confirmed to be SARS-CoV-2 specific. Some responding clones were detected in pre-infection memory, suggesting pre-existing cross-reactive memory T cells joined the SARS-CoV-2 response. Clones that contracted from day 15 to 85 showed balanced CD4/CD8 phenotypes, whereas a second wave of clones that expanded from day 15 to 37 leaned towards CD4+. The study included only a couple of mild cases, and larger cohorts that include severe cases with pre-infection samples were judged to be necessary.

TCRdb lists the instrument as Illumina NovaSeq 6000. TCRalpha and TCRbeta cDNA libraries were constructed by 5'RACE with constant-segment primers, with sample barcodes and unique molecular identifiers being introduced. Trizol reagent was used to extract RNA from every sample. The libraries were amplified in two PCR steps, and the second step added a second sample barcode and Illumina TruSeq adapters. The libraries were sequenced on an Illumina NovaSeq using 2 x 150 bp paired-end reads. The authors' pipeline ran thus. The reads were demultiplexed and collapsed into UMI-guided consensus sequences using migec v1.2.7. Using mixcr v2.1.11, UMI consensuses were aligned to TRA and TRB V and J templates and then assembled into clonotypes. Clonotypes were classified as expanded or contracted when called significant by both edgeR and NoisET, with noise models trained on biological replicates. edgeR calls used a false discovery rate-adjusted p below 0.01 and a log2 fold-change threshold of 1. As an exploratory analysis of dynamics, max-normalized trajectories of the 1000 most abundant clonotypes were examined with PCA combined with hierarchical clustering. Each responding clone was given a CD4 or CD8 phenotype based on the CD4+ and CD8+ repertoires, which had been sequenced separately. In-frame beta chains were kept once TCRdb had trimmed the public reads at Q25 with fastp and called clones with MiXCR. Each record represents a unique CDR3 protein, reported with the most common genes and DNA among its rows. These V and J calls are TCRdb output, not the study's own analysis. The sample data list roughly 13,000 distinct CDR3 sequences, and approximately 19% of these were observed just once. The ten biggest clones cover approximately 50% of the sample.

PBMCs were isolated by Ficoll-Paque density gradient centrifugation. Including the terminal cysteine and phenylalanine, the CDR3 comprises 14 residues. Just the 42-base CDR3 DNA is kept, in frame starting at base 1. Compared with germline, V lacks 6 bases and J lacks 1 base; bases without a gene match: 4. From a lookup of the germline V gene, CDR1 and CDR2 are MNHEY and SVGAGI. This clonotype was observed many times. The target of this receptor is not known. Base qualities are not recorded, but no much larger clone differs from it by a single base. Sequencing was performed on PBMCs or a T cell subset sorted from them (not recorded which). The rearrangement joined TRBV6-5 to TRBJ1-1; TRBD1 aligns with 8 central bases. The clonotype comes from an adult woman who had mild COVID-19 (a few samples of this study predate the infection). The sample titles of this study are shuffled in the database, so cell type and time point are left out; the donor was told from shared clones. The nucleotides are TGTGCCAGCAGGGCAGGGGGCGGGAACACTGAAGCTTTCTTT. Its translation reads: CASRAGGGNTEAFF.